The 13 T cell receptor beta chains in this list originate from one sample, sequenced in a study of cytomegalovirus exposure and HLA in healthy donors (dated by TCRdb to about 2017). The library came from the immunoSEQ multiplex PCR assay. The table was pulled from immuneACCESS by TCRdb, which kept in-frame rearrangements only. Such tables lose some clones; where checked, under half of the loss comes from unresolved V genes, and the rest has no known cause. The sample profile shows 200,000 or so clones; approximately 82% of them were found once. The top ten constitute about an eighth of the sample. The material sequenced was PBMCs. Source of these receptors: a woman in her 30s in good health and CMV-seropositive.

Only one count was recorded for this clone. The identical CDR3 is also encoded by other nucleotide sequences in the sample. This chain links TRBV18 with TRBJ1-2; 7 bases are shared with TRBD1. V lost 3 bases and J lost 5; bases outside the gene matches: 3. From germline, CDR1 is KGHSH and CDR2 LQKENI. CDR3 length: 13 residues. The CDR3 loop is CASSPGTVYGYTF. The CDR3 DNA is TGTGCCAGCTCACCGGGGACAGTTTATGGCTACACCTTC.

The chain links TRBV5-6 to TRBJ2-7; D is ambiguous. This CDR3 contains 12 residues. CDR1 is SGHDT and CDR2 is YYEEEE in the germline V gene. V was trimmed by 1 base and J by 3 bases, leaving 5 bases between them. CDR3 sequence (DNA): TGTGCCAGCAGCTTGAACAGCTACGAGCAGTACTTC. Protein product: CASSLNSYEQYF.

The chain couples TRBV5-1 to TRBJ1-3; TRBD1 matches 11 bases. V shed 4 bases and J 4 bases; nucleotides not matched to a gene: 7. Per germline, CDR1 SGHRS and CDR2 YFSETQ. The CDR3 is made up of 16 amino acids. The CDR3 here is CASSRGQGVKGNTIYF. The CDR3, as DNA: TGCGCCAGCAGCAGGGGACAGGGGGTGAAAGGAAACACCATATATTTT. Together with reference TRBV5-1 and TRBJ1-3, the CDR3 gives the full variable domain: KAGVTQTPRYLIKTRGQQVTLSCSPISGHRSVSWYQQTPGQGLQFLFEYFSETQRNKGNFPGRFSGRQFSNSRSEMNVSTLELGDSALYLCASSRGQGVKGNTIYFGEGSWLTVV.

The chain uses TRBV15 and TRBJ1-1; 8 positions match TRBD1. This CDR3 region has 15 residues. CDR1 is LNHNV and CDR2 is YYDKDF in the germline V gene (reference sequence). The V and J ends lost 3 bases and 6 bases, in that order; junction bases with no gene match: 9. The CDR3 coding sequence is TGTGCCACCAGCAGCCCGACAGGGGAGTTCGCTGAAGCTTTCTTT. Amino acid sequence: CATSSPTGEFAEAFF.

This clone was counted between two and nine times. The chain joins TRBV30 to TRBJ1-2; no reliable D call. Germline CDR1 is GTSNPN and CDR2 is SVGIG (reference sequence). V lost 1 base to trimming and J lost 8 bases, with 11 bases between them. The CDR3 consists of 12 residues. Written as DNA, the CDR3 is TGTGCCTGGAGTGCCGGGGTGGGCGGCTACACCTTC. Protein: CAWSAGVGGYTF.

The chain links TRBV21-1 to TRBJ2-7; the table's D call, TRBD2, was not checked against the DNA. TRBV21-1 is a listed pseudogene. This CDR3 is built from 16 residues. The CDR3 spells CASSKCLAGGSYEQYF. DNA for the CDR3: TGTGCCAGCAGTAAATGTCTAGCGGGGGGCTCCTACGAGCAGTACTTC.

This rearrangement joins TRBV18 to TRBJ1-1; D uncertain. V lost 3 bases and J 4 bases, leaving 9 bases between the germline ends. This CDR3 is 13 amino acids long. CDR1 and CDR2 (germline): KGHSH, LQKENI. The CDR3 DNA sequence: TGTGCCAGCTCACCGCTACAGTCCACTGAAGCTTTCTTT. Translation: CASSPLQSTEAFF.

This chain links TRBV5-8 with TRBJ2-1, with D uncertain. From germline, CDR1 is SGHTS and CDR2 YDEGEE. V gave up 0 bases and J gave up 12 bases, with 7 bases separating them. The CDR3 has 11 amino acids. Here the CDR3 reads CASSLDPRQFF. The DNA for the CDR3 is TGTGCCAGCAGCTTGGATCCGCGGCAGTTCTTC.

V is TRBV29-1 and J is TRBJ2-1; tentatively, D is TRBD1 (5 bases). V lost 5 bases, J lost 0 bases, and 8 bases lay in between. Germline V gives CDR1 SQVTM, CDR2 ANQGSEA. There are 13 residues in the CDR3. The CDR3 here is CSVQQGSYNEQFF. The CDR3 nucleotides are TGCAGCGTTCAGCAGGGCTCCTACAATGAGCAGTTCTTC.

The chain is built from TRBV27 and TRBJ2-7; 8 bases line up with TRBD2. Per the germline V gene, CDR1 is MNHEY and CDR2 is SMNVEV (reference sequence). The CDR3 contains 14 residues. Trimming at V came to 5 bases and at J to 4 bases, leaving 7 bases not matched to a gene. The CDR3 reads CASSLSGRKYEQYF. The CDR3 DNA sequence: TGTGCCAGCAGTCTCAGCGGGAGAAAGTACGAGCAGTACTTC.

V usage is TRBV5-1 and J usage is TRBJ1-4; 7 nucleotides agree with TRBD1. With 3 bases clipped from V and 7 bases from J, the junction kept 12 bases outside the gene matches. This CDR3 region has 16 residues. CDR1 is SGHRS and CDR2 is YFSETQ in the germline V gene. Here the CDR3 reads CASSSDPGQKAEKLFF. CDR3 DNA: TGCGCCAGCAGCTCAGACCCGGGACAGAAGGCTGAAAAACTGTTTTTT. Full variable domain (rest looked up from reference TRBV5-1 and TRBJ1-4): KAGVTQTPRYLIKTRGQQVTLSCSPISGHRSVSWYQQTPGQGLQFLFEYFSETQRNKGNFPGRFSGRQFSNSRSEMNVSTLELGDSALYLCASSSDPGQKAEKLFFGSGTQLSVL.

The rearrangement uses TRBV5-1 and TRBJ2-3, with a tentative D call TRBD2 (5 bases). CDR3 size: 15 residues. Trimming took off 5 bases at V and 2 bases at J, with 15 bases between the two ends. Germline assignment: CDR1 SGHRS and CDR2 YFSETQ. CDR3 sequence: CASSPGSGSTDTQYF. CDR3 in DNA: TGCGCCAGCAGTCCTGGGAGCGGATCCACAGATACGCAGTATTTT.

This clone appeared a few times. V usage is TRBV7-8 and J usage is TRBJ2-1, with a weak D call TRBD1 (5 bases). Germline CDR1 is SGHVS and CDR2 is FQNEAQ. The V and J ends lost 0 bases and 13 bases respectively, with 13 bases between them. CDR3 length: 13 amino acids. Here the CDR3 DNA reads TGTGCCAGCAGCTTAGCACAGGTCACCACACAGTTCTTC. This codes for CASSLAQVTTQFF.